The 8 T cell receptor beta chains below were found in one sample sequenced in a study of blood T cell repertoires in COVID-19. Using immunoSEQ multiplex PCR, the repertoire was profiled, and TCRdb retains in-frame clones only, with some absent. Among around 300,000 clones listed, more than 75% were seen once. Sequencing was done on a sample of peripheral blood. These receptors all come from a young woman who had recovered from COVID-19.

The gene calls are TRBV6-5 and TRBJ1-3; 8 positions agree with TRBD1. The V gene's germline CDR1 is MNHEY and CDR2 SVGAGI. With 6 bases clipped from V and 0 bases from J, the junction kept 4 bases outside the gene matches. The CDR3 runs 15 residues. The CDR3 nucleotides read TGTGCCAGCAGGGCTGACAGGGGCTCTGGAAACACCATATATTTT. It encodes CASRADRGSGNTIYF.

The DNA for the CDR3 is TGCGCCAGCAGTCTACTCCCACCGAGGAGGGACTATGGCTACACCTTC. It encodes CASSLLPPRRDYGYTF. The chain combines TRBV23-1 with TRBJ1-2; D remains ambiguous. TRBV23-1 is reported as an ORF; its role is uncertain. The CDR3 consists of 16 residues. With 4 bases removed from V and 3 bases from J, the gap between germline ends came to 18 bases.

This sequence joins TRBV30 and TRBJ1-5; D is perhaps TRBD1 (5 bases). Germline V gene lookup returns CDR1 GTSNPN and CDR2 SVGIG (reference sequence). There are 14 residues in the CDR3. V gave up 0 bases and J gave up 6 bases, with 12 bases separating them. The CDR3, as DNA: TGTGCCTGGAGTGTGGGGGGATTTAGTCAGCCCCAGCATTTT. Encoded protein: CAWSVGGFSQPQHF. Drawing the rest from reference TRBV30 and TRBJ1-5, the complete variable domain is SQTIHQWPATLVQPVGSPLSLECTVEGTSNPNLYWYRQAAGRGLQLLFYSVGIGQISSEVPQNLSASRPQDRQFILSSKKLLLSDSGFYLCAWSVGGFSQPQHFGDGTRLSIL.

Regarding this clone: The sample contains more than one DNA sequence encoding this CDR3. The gene calls are TRBV4-2 and TRBJ2-7; 13 bases fit TRBD2. Germline CDR1 is LGHNA and CDR2 is YNFKEQ. The CDR3 sequence is 16 residues long. V shed 5 bases and J 7 bases; nucleotides not matched to a gene: 11. Here the CDR3 reads CASSAMGLAGPREQYF. As DNA, the CDR3 is TGTGCCAGCAGCGCAATGGGACTAGCGGGGCCCCGGGAGCAGTACTTC.

The rearrangement links TRBV29-1 to TRBJ2-7; tentatively, D is TRBD1 (6 bases). V lost 5 bases, J lost 5 bases, and 13 bases lay in between. CDR1 and CDR2 (germline): SQVTM, ANQGSEA. There are 12 residues in the CDR3. CDR3 protein: CSVRIQGNEQYF. In DNA form, the CDR3 reads TGCAGCGTTCGAATCCAGGGGAACGAGCAGTACTTC.

The rearrangement links TRBV6-5 to TRBJ2-7; 12 bases are shared with TRBD2. The CDR3 is made up of 14 amino acids. Per the germline V gene, CDR1 is MNHEY and CDR2 is SVGAGI. The V segment lost 6 bases and the J segment 2 bases; nucleotides outside the gene matches: 2. CDR3 nucleotide sequence: TGTGCCAGCAGGACTAGCGGGGGTGCCTACGAGCAGTACTTC. As protein: CASRTSGGAYEQYF.

The chain recombines TRBV28 with TRBJ2-1; 7 nucleotides line up with TRBD2. Germline-derived CDR1 and CDR2 are MDHEN and SYDVKM. J lost 1 base, V lost 5 bases, and 5 bases had no gene match. The length of the CDR3 is 15 residues. CDR3 bases: TGTGCCAGCAGTCTGTCCGGGGGGTCCTACAATGAGCAGTTCTTC. This sequence encodes CASSLSGGSYNEQFF. The whole variable domain, remainder taken from reference TRBV28 and TRBJ2-1, is DVKVTQSSRYLVKRTGEKVFLECVQDMDHENMFWYRQDPGLGLRLIYFSYDVKMKEKGDIPEGYSVSREKKERFSLILESASTNQTSMYLCASSLSGGSYNEQFFGPGTRLTVL.

The chain joins TRBV24-1 to TRBJ2-5; weak D call: TRBD2 (7 bases). The length of the CDR3 is 16 residues. Trimming left V 5 bases short and J 1 base short, with 16 bases between. Germline CDR1 reads KGHDR; CDR2 reads SFDVKD. The CDR3 bases are TGTGCCACCAGTGTGGGGTGGGAGGGGGTCCAAGAGACCCAGTACTTC. Translation gives CATSVGWEGVQETQYF.